These 17 T cell receptor beta chains came from one sample sequenced in a study of Ad26.COV2.S vaccination and SARS-CoV-2 variants. Treatment here: over 15 received Ad26.COV2.S at low or high dose, single or two shots; five or six received placebo; per-sample allocation not given. All samples were drawn on day 63, counting from the first vaccine or placebo injection. Data came from immunoSEQ multiplex PCR; TCRdb stores just in-frame clones and leaves some out. The sample holds 350,000 to 400,000 clones, 75% to 90% seen once. The sequencing here drew on peripheral blood, taken in a trial of Ad26.COV2.S vaccine versus placebo. The source is a person between 18 and 65 years old who received the Ad26.COV2.S COVID-19 vaccine or a placebo.

This clone appeared a single time. The chain uses TRBV6-5 and TRBJ1-5, with TRBD1 as a possible D gene (6 bases). Looked up from germline, CDR1 is MNHEY and CDR2 is SVGAGI. With 6 bases removed from V and 2 bases from J, the gap between germline ends came to 11 bases. This CDR3 has 14 residues. This chain's CDR3 is CASRGGAGNQPQHF. The CDR3 bases are TGTGCCAGCAGGGGGGGGGCAGGCAATCAGCCCCAGCATTTT.

The V gene is TRBV10-1, the J gene TRBJ1-2; no clear D. Trimming stripped 2 bases from V and 4 bases from J, with 8 bases between. Germline values: CDR1 WNHNN, CDR2 SYGVQD (reference sequence). This CDR3 contains 13 residues. The CDR3 region has the DNA TGCGCCAGCAGTGAGGGGAAGAGCTATGGCTACACCTTC. Translating gives CASSEGKSYGYTF.

CDR3 in DNA: TGCGCCAGCAGTGAGACGTTCTATAGGGGGAGAACTGAAGCTTTCTTT. Residues: CASSETFYRGRTEAFF. This rearrangement joins TRBV10-2 to TRBJ1-1; weak D call: TRBD1 (6 bases). The CDR3 covers 16 residues. Looked up from germline, CDR1 is WSHSY and CDR2 is SAAADI. Trimming took off 2 bases at V and 5 bases at J, with 18 bases between the two ends.

V and J are TRBV5-1 and TRBJ2-7; a weak D match, TRBD2 (6 bases). The CDR3 contains 14 residues. Per germline, CDR1 SGHRS and CDR2 YFSETQ. The germline V and J ends were trimmed by 4 bases and 0 bases, with 11 bases remaining between them. CDR3 DNA sequence: TGCGCCAGCAGCACCGGGGACTTCTCCTACGAGCAGTACTTC. Translation: CASSTGDFSYEQYF.

With respect to this clone: Other DNA sequences in this specimen translate into the identical CDR3. The rearrangement joins TRBV5-1 to TRBJ2-2; D is unresolved. Germline V CDR1 and CDR2: SGHRS, YFSETQ. The CDR3 runs 13 residues. The V end was cut by 0 bases, the J end by 2 bases, with 2 bases between. The CDR3 nucleotides read TGCGCCAGCAGCTTGGGTAACACCGGGGAGCTGTTTTTT. Translation: CASSLGNTGELFF.

In nucleotides, the CDR3 is TGTGCCAGCAGTAGCCGGCATGGAGCCTACGAGCAGTACTTC. Protein: CASSSRHGAYEQYF. The V gene is TRBV13, the J gene TRBJ2-7; no reliable D call. Looked up from germline, CDR1 is PRHDT and CDR2 is FYEKMQ (reference sequence). The CDR3 runs to 14 residues. V dropped 6 bases and J dropped 2 bases, with 14 bases sitting between them.

J is TRBJ2-2 and V is TRBV13; the match to TRBD2 covers 7 bases. This CDR3 spans 16 amino acids. The V gene's germline CDR1 is PRHDT and CDR2 FYEKMQ (reference sequence). Trimming cost V 6 bases and J 2 bases; bases outside gene matches: 9. The CDR3 DNA sequence: TGTGCCAGCAGAATGACTAGCCTCTTAAACACCGGGGAGCTGTTTTTT. Translating gives CASRMTSLLNTGELFF.

The rearrangement uses TRBV5-4 and TRBJ2-5, with 9 bases lining up with TRBD1. The CDR3 covers 15 residues. Trimming at V came to 0 bases and at J to 5 bases, leaving 5 bases not matched to a gene. The germline V gene encodes CDR1 SGHNT and CDR2 YYREEE (reference sequence). CDR3 residues: CASSLADRGGETQYF. In DNA form, the CDR3 reads TGTGCCAGCAGCTTGGCCGACAGGGGGGGGGAGACCCAGTACTTC.

V is TRBV9 and J is TRBJ1-3; no firm D call. The V end lost 4 bases, the J end lost 4 bases, and 6 bases lay between the germline ends. Germline V gives CDR1 SGDLS, CDR2 YYNGEE. CDR3 size: 12 residues. This CDR3 reads CASSHSGNTIYF. As DNA, the CDR3 is TGTGCCAGCAGCCATTCGGGAAACACCATATATTTT.

The V and J genes are TRBV5-1 and TRBJ2-7; D gene unclear. Germline CDR1 and CDR2: SGHRS and YFSETQ. The CDR3 runs to 14 residues. V was shortened by 0 bases and J by 0 bases, with 7 bases between the two germline ends. CDR3 protein: CASSLDNLSYEQYF. The CDR3 DNA follows: TGCGCCAGCAGCTTGGATAATCTCTCCTACGAGCAGTACTTC.

This clone was counted once. The CDR3, as DNA: TGTGCCAGCTCACAAGCCCGGGACAGGGGAACCTACGAGCAGTACTTC. Its protein product is CASSQARDRGTYEQYF. This chain uses TRBV18 with TRBJ2-7; 10 nucleotides match TRBD1. The V segment lost 4 bases and the J segment 2 bases; nucleotides outside the gene matches: 8. The CDR3 runs 16 residues. Germline CDR1 reads KGHSH; CDR2 reads LQKENI.

The chain combines TRBV6-5 with TRBJ1-1; D might be TRBD1 (5 bases). The V gene's germline CDR1 is MNHEY and CDR2 SVGAGI. The ends were cut back, 2 bases at V and 0 bases at J, with 13 bases in the middle. The CDR3 length is 16 residues. The CDR3 spells CASSYGGALVNTEAFF. CDR3 nucleotide sequence: TGTGCCAGCAGTTACGGTGGGGCTTTGGTGAACACTGAAGCTTTCTTT.

V and J are TRBV7-9 and TRBJ2-2; 9 nucleotides agree with TRBD2. The length of the CDR3 is 18 residues. Germline trimming cut 2 bases from V and 6 bases from J; bases unmatched to any gene: 13. Germline V gene data show CDR1 as SEHNR and CDR2 as FQNEAQ (reference sequence). Here the CDR3 reads CASSLRLAGGPFAGELFF. The CDR3, as DNA: TGTGCCAGCAGCTTAAGGCTGGCGGGGGGGCCGTTTGCCGGGGAGCTGTTTTTT. Based on the CDR3 plus reference TRBV7-9 and TRBJ2-2, the full variable domain is DTGVSQNPRHKITKRGQNVTFRCDPISEHNRLYWYRQTLGQGPEFLTYFQNEAQLEKSRLLSDRFSAERPKGSFSTLEIQRTEQGDSAMYLCASSLRLAGGPFAGELFFGEGSRLTVL.

V and J are TRBV25-1 and TRBJ2-1, with D perhaps matching TRBD2 (6 bases). Deletions cut 4 bases from V and 4 bases from J, with 11 bases between. Looked up from germline, CDR1 is MGHDK and CDR2 is SYGVNS. This CDR3 region has 14 residues. The CDR3 DNA sequence: TGTGCCAGCAGTGGTAGCGGCGGTTACAATGAGCAGTTCTTC. Translating gives CASSGSGGYNEQFF. Supplemented by reference TRBV25-1 and TRBJ2-1, the full variable domain reads EADIYQTPRYLVIGTGKKITLECSQTMGHDKMYWYQQDPGMELHLIHYSYGVNSTEKGDLSSESTVSRIRTEHFPLTLESARPSHTSQYLCASSGSGGYNEQFFGPGTRLTVL.

The rearrangement uses TRBV5-1 and TRBJ1-1; D remains ambiguous. The germline V gene has CDR1 SGHRS and CDR2 YFSETQ. The ends were cut back, 1 base at V and 0 bases at J, with 7 bases in the middle. The CDR3 is 14 residues long. CDR3 coding DNA: TGCGCCAGCAGCTTGCGCGACATGAACACTGAAGCTTTCTTT. Translation gives CASSLRDMNTEAFF.

V gene TRBV19 combines with J gene TRBJ2-5, with 8 nucleotides matching TRBD2. V shed 9 bases, J shed 7 bases, and the junction held 22 bases outside the gene matches. This CDR3 region has 17 residues. The germline CDR1 and CDR2 sequences are LNHDA and SQIVND (reference sequence). The CDR3 coding sequence is TGTGCCAGCTCAACCCCCCTTAGCGGGGTCCTCCTCGGGACCCAGTACTTC. Its protein is CASSTPLSGVLLGTQYF.

The chain employs TRBV15 and TRBJ1-6; D is undetermined. CDR1 LNHNV and CDR2 YYDKDF come from the germline V gene (reference sequence). The CDR3 is 15 residues long. Between the trimmed V and J ends, which lost 0 bases and 8 bases, there was a span of 11 bases. For the CDR3, the DNA is TGTGCCACCAGCAGAGAGAGGGTTAGGGATTCACCCCTCCACTTT. As protein: CATSRERVRDSPLHF.